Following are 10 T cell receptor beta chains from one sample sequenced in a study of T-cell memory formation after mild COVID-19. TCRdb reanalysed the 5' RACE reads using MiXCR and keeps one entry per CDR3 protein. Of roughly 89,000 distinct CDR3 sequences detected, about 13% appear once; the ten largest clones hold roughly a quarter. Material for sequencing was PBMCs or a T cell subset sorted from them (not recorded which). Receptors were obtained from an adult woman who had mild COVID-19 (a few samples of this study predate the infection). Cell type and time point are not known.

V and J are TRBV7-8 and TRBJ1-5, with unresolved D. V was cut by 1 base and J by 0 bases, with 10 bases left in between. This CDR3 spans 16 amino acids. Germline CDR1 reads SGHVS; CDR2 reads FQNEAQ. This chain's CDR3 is CASSLGGRGSNQPQHF. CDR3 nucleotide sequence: TGTGCCAGCAGCTTAGGTGGCAGAGGTAGCAATCAGCCCCAGCATTTT.

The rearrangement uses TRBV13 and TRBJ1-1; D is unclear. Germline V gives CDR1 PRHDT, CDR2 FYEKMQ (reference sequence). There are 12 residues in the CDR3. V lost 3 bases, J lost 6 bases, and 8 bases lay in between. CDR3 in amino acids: CASSFIVPEAFF. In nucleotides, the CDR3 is TGTGCCAGCAGCTTTATCGTCCCTGAAGCTTTCTTT. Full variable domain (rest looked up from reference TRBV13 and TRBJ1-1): AAGVIQSPRHLIKEKRETATLKCYPIPRHDTVYWYQQGPGQDPQFLISFYEKMQSDKGSIPDRFSAQQFSDYHSELNMSSLELGDSALYFCASSFIVPEAFFGQGTRLTVV.

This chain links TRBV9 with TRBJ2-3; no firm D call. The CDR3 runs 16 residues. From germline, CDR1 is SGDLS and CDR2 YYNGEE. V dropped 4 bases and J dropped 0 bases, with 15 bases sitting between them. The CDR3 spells CASSPRLSTSTDTQYF. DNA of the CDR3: TGTGCCAGCAGCCCCCGGCTAAGCACTAGCACAGATACGCAGTATTTT.

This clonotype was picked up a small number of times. In nucleotides, the CDR3 is TGTGCCAGTAGTATGACCAGTAGCGGGAGCATTTACGAGCAGTACTTC. It yields the protein CASSMTSSGSIYEQYF. V is TRBV19 and J is TRBJ2-7; TRBD2 matches 9 bases. The CDR3 length is 16 residues. Germline trimming cut 3 bases from V and 4 bases from J; bases unmatched to any gene: 10. The germline V gene encodes CDR1 LNHDA and CDR2 SQIVND (reference sequence). The full variable domain, completed using reference TRBV19 and TRBJ2-7, is DGGITQSPKYLFRKEGQNVTLSCEQNLNHDAMYWYRQDPGQGLRLIYYSQIVNDFQKGDIAEGYSVSREKKESFPLTVTSAQKNPTAFYLCASSMTSSGSIYEQYFGPGTRLTVT.

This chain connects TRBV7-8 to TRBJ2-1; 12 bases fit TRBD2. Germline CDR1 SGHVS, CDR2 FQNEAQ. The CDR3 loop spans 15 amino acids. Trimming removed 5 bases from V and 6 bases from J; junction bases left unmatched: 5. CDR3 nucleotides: TGTGCCAGCAGCACGACTAGCGGGGGAATCAATGAGCAGTTCTTC. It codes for CASSTTSGGINEQFF.

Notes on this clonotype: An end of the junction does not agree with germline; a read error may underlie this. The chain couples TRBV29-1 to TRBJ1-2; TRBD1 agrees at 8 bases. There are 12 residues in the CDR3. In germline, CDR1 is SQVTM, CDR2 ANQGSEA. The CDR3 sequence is CSVEDLGQGASF. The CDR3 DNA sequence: TGCAGCGTTGAAGATCTAGGACAGGGTGCATCCTTC.

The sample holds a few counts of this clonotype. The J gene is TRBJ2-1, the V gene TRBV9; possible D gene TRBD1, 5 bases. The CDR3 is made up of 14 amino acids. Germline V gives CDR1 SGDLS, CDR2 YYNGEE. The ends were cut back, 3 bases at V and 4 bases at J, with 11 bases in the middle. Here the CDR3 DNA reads TGTGCCAGCAGCGAGGTGACAGATTACAATGAGCAGTTCTTC. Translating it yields CASSEVTDYNEQFF.

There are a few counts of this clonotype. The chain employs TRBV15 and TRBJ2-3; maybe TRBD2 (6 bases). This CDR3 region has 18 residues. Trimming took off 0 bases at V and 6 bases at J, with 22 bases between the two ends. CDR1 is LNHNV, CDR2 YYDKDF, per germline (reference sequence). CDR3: CATSRDRLGGAAFDTQYF. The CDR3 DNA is TGTGCCACCAGCAGAGATCGATTAGGCGGGGCCGCATTTGATACGCAGTATTTT.

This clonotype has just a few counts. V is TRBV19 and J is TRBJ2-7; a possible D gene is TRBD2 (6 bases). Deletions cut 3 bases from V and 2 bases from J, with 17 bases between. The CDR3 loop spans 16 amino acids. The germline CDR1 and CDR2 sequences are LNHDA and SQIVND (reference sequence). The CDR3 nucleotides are TGTGCCAGTAGTATGGTGTCGGGCGGGACCCCCTACGAGCAGTACTTC. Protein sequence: CASSMVSGGTPYEQYF.

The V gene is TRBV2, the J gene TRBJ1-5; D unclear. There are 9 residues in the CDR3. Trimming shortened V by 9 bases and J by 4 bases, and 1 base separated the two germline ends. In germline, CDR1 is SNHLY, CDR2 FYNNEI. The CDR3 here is CARNQPQHF. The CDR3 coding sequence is TGTGCCAGAAATCAGCCCCAGCATTTT.